Below are 5 T cell receptor beta chains sequenced from a single sample in a study of regulatory T cells in long-lasting Graves disease. Regarding time point: newly diagnosed GD, antithyroid drugs for less than 3 months. The TCR library was made from RNA that had been extracted from PBMCs in TRIzol. To make TCR beta libraries, researchers used iRepertoire HTBI primers and Arm-PCR of CDR3 regions. One entry per CDR3 protein results from TCRdb running MiXCR on the multiplex PCR reads. The sample lists 350,000 to 500,000 distinct CDR3 sequences, 14% occurring once. The same data also contributed to another study, on T cells in Graves' hyperthyroidism and ophthalmopathy.

The material sequenced was peripheral blood mononuclear cells (PBMCs), taken at new diagnosis, from a patient treated with antithyroid drugs. These receptors originate from a woman aged 45-60 years with Graves disease.

This clonotype was counted a few times. The chain recombines TRBV3-1 with TRBJ2-7, with D perhaps being TRBD1 or TRBD2 (5 bases each). The CDR3 contains 14 residues. Trimming pared 3 bases from V and 2 bases from J, leaving 11 bases between. CDR1 LGHDT and CDR2 YNNKEL come from the germline V gene (reference sequence). The CDR3 protein is CASSQGRVTYEQYF. In DNA, the CDR3 is TGTGCCAGCAGCCAGGGGCGGGTCACCTACGAGCAGTACTTC.

This clonotype was seen many times. The chain links TRBV12-3 or TRBV12-4 to TRBJ2-5, with D possibly TRBD1 on 6 matching bases. The CDR3 loop spans 13 amino acids. V was pared by 5 bases and J by 4 bases, with 11 bases between. This chain's CDR3 is CASSPGQLETQYF. The CDR3, as DNA: TGTGCCAGCAGTCCCGGACAGCTAGAGACCCAGTACTTC.

This clonotype was observed many times. The J gene is TRBJ2-1, the V gene TRBV30, with unresolved D. The germline CDR1 and CDR2 sequences are GTSNPN and SVGIG (reference sequence). CDR3 length: 14 amino acids. Trimming left V 0 bases short and J 6 bases short, with 12 bases between. The CDR3 DNA reads as TGTGCCTGGAGTGTACAGCGTCTCAGCAATGAGCAGTTCTTC. It codes for CAWSVQRLSNEQFF.

In its sample, this clonotype was seen a few times. The rearrangement joins TRBV5-1 to TRBJ2-1; TRBD1 aligns across 8 bases. This CDR3 has 15 residues. With 1 base clipped from V and 9 bases from J, the junction kept 9 bases outside the gene matches. Germline V CDR1 and CDR2: SGHRS, YFSETQ. The CDR3 reads CASSLTGTGTGEQFF. The CDR3 DNA follows: TGCGCCAGCAGCTTGACCGGGACAGGCACGGGTGAGCAGTTCTTC.

Ten or more counts support this clonotype. The V and J genes are TRBV28 and TRBJ2-3; 13 nucleotides line up with TRBD2. The CDR3 totals 17 residues. V lost 5 bases, J lost 3 bases, and 8 bases stayed unmatched. The germline V gene has CDR1 MDHEN and CDR2 SYDVKM. The CDR3: CASSTWTSGSYTDTQYF. Written as DNA, the CDR3 is TGTGCCAGCAGTACTTGGACTAGCGGGAGCTATACAGATACGCAGTATTTT. Combining the CDR3 with reference TRBV28 and TRBJ2-3 gives the whole variable domain DVKVTQSSRYLVKRTGEKVFLECVQDMDHENMFWYRQDPGLGLRLIYFSYDVKMKEKGDIPEGYSVSREKKERFSLILESASTNQTSMYLCASSTWTSGSYTDTQYFGPGTRLTVL.